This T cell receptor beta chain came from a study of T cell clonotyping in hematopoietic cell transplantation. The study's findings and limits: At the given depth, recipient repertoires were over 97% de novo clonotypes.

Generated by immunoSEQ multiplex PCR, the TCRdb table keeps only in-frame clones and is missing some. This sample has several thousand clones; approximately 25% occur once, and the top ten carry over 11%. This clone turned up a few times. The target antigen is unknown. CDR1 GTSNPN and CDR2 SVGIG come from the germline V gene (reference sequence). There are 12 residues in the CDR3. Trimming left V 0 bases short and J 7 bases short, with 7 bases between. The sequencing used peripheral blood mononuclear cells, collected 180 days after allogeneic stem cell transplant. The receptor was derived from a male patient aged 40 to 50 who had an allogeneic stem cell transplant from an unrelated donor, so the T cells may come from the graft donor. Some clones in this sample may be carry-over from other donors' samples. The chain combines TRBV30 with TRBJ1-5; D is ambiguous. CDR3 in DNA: TGTGCCTGGAGTGTTCTTCACCAGCCCCAGCATTTT. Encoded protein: CAWSVLHQPQHF.